Following are 19 T cell receptor beta chains from one sample sequenced in a study of cytomegalovirus exposure and HLA in healthy donors (dated by TCRdb to the late 2010s). The method was the immunoSEQ multiplex PCR assay. A mixture of 60 forward primers for TCR Vbeta segments and 13 reverse primers for TCR Jbeta segments was used in the multiplex PCR. Entries here come from immuneACCESS through TCRdb and include only in-frame sequences with V and J called. Some clones fail to appear in such tables; in the studies checked, an unresolved V gene covers under half of the shortfall, and the cause of the remainder is unknown. The table held for this sample gives about 160,000 clones. Jointly, the top ten make up roughly 2% of the sample. Sequencing used PBMCs. Every receptor here comes from a man younger than 40 in good health and CMV-seronegative.

V and J are TRBV29-1 and TRBJ2-1; TRBD2 matches at 9 bases. The CDR3 has 14 amino acids. The junction had 9 bases not matched to a gene; V was cut back by 8 bases and J by 4 bases. Germline CDR1 reads SQVTM; CDR2 reads ANQGSEA. The DNA for the CDR3 is TGCAGCTCATATGGGACTAGCTTATACAATGAGCAGTTCTTC. Protein product: CSSYGTSLYNEQFF.

The chain employs TRBV13 and TRBJ2-5, with TRBD1 matching over 9 bases. The CDR3 sequence is 15 residues long. With 2 bases clipped from V and 4 bases from J, the junction kept 5 bases outside the gene matches. Germline assignment: CDR1 PRHDT and CDR2 FYEKMQ (reference sequence). CDR3 loop: CASSLSLGQGETQYF. DNA of the CDR3: TGTGCCAGCAGCTTATCCCTGGGACAGGGAGAGACCCAGTACTTC.

The V call is TRBV9, the J call TRBJ2-2, with 7 positions matching TRBD1. The CDR3 is made up of 16 amino acids. Germline V CDR1 and CDR2: SGDLS, YYNGEE. The junction had 6 bases not matched to a gene; V was cut back by 4 bases and J by 0 bases. This CDR3 is CASSSQGEPNTGELFF. The CDR3 DNA reads as TGTGCCAGCAGCTCTCAGGGGGAACCGAACACCGGGGAGCTGTTTTTT.

This chain uses TRBV19 with TRBJ1-1; possibly TRBD1 for D (5 bases). The CDR3 consists of 16 residues. V lost 6 bases, J lost 3 bases, and 20 bases lay in between. Germline CDR1 is LNHDA and CDR2 is SQIVND (reference sequence). Here the CDR3 reads CASRPGVVRADTEAFF. CDR3 sequence (DNA): TGTGCCAGTAGACCGGGGGTGGTACGGGCGGACACTGAAGCTTTCTTT.

The chain links TRBV5-1 to TRBJ1-2; 9 bases are shared with TRBD1. V lost 4 bases to trimming and J lost 6 bases; unmatched junction nucleotides: 4. CDR3 length: 13 residues. The germline gives CDR1 SGHRS, CDR2 YFSETQ. CDR3 region: CASSHGTGNGYTF. In nucleotides, the CDR3 is TGCGCCAGCAGCCACGGGACAGGGAATGGCTACACCTTC.

The genes are TRBV6-5 and TRBJ1-3; 8 bases match TRBD1. The germline V gene encodes CDR1 MNHEY and CDR2 SVGAGI. The CDR3 contains 16 residues. V gave up 2 bases and J gave up 4 bases; unmatched junction bases: 7. For the CDR3, the DNA is TGTGCCAGCAGTTACGGCTGGACAGGGTCCGGAAACACCATATATTTT. Residues: CASSYGWTGSGNTIYF.

The chain joins TRBV5-1 to TRBJ2-7; 11 nucleotides agree with TRBD2. Germline CDR1 reads SGHRS; CDR2 reads YFSETQ. The CDR3 extends over 16 amino acids. V was pared by 4 bases and J by 5 bases, with 11 bases of the junction left unmatched. CDR3 in DNA: TGCGCCAGCAGCGGCACACTAGCGGGAGATGGCGACGAGCAGTACTTC. It codes for CASSGTLAGDGDEQYF.

V is TRBV10-3 and J is TRBJ2-7; TRBD1 is a possible D gene (6 bases). Germline loops: CDR1 ENHRY, CDR2 SYGVKD. V was cut by 6 bases and J by 2 bases, with 11 bases left in between. The CDR3 is made up of 13 amino acids. The CDR3 reads CAIRPDRPYEQYF. As DNA, the CDR3 is TGTGCCATCAGACCCGACAGGCCCTACGAGCAGTACTTC.

V gene TRBV19 combines with J gene TRBJ2-3; 14 bases map to TRBD2. V was clipped by 7 bases and J by 3 bases; unmatched bases: 3. The germline V gene has CDR1 LNHDA and CDR2 SQIVND (reference sequence). This CDR3 is 15 amino acids long. CDR3 sequence reads: CASTRLAGGTDTQYF. The CDR3 DNA reads as TGTGCCAGTACGAGACTAGCGGGAGGGACAGATACGCAGTATTTT.

For this clone: A read error may account for a junction end that differs from germline. The chain combines TRBV30 with TRBJ1-3; perhaps TRBD1 as D (6 bases). Germline-derived CDR1 and CDR2 are GTSNPN and SVGIG (reference sequence). The CDR3 is 13 amino acids. CDR3 amino acids: CACLRSPGTFRDF. CDR3 bases: TGTGCCTGTCTACGATCCCCGGGGACATTTAGAGATTTT.

The CDR3: CATSRDLPNEAFF. For the CDR3, the DNA is TGTGCCACCAGCAGAGACCTACCGAATGAAGCTTTCTTT. The gene calls are TRBV15 and TRBJ1-1; D not certain. Germline lookup yields CDR1 LNHNV and CDR2 YYDKDF (reference sequence). V was clipped by 0 bases and J by 7 bases, with 9 bases between them. CDR3 size: 13 residues.

The chain employs TRBV2 and TRBJ1-4; D not resolved. CDR1 SNHLY and CDR2 FYNNEI come from the germline V gene. The CDR3 has 16 amino acids. Deletions cut 4 bases from V and 0 bases from J, with 12 bases between. Here the CDR3 reads CASSVGGRTTNEKLFF. The CDR3 DNA is TGTGCCAGCAGTGTTGGAGGTCGTACAACTAATGAAAAACTGTTTTTT.

This sequence joins TRBV7-6 and TRBJ1-1; D is undetermined. V gave up 1 base and J gave up 1 base, with 7 bases separating them. Germline V gene data show CDR1 as SGHVS and CDR2 as FNYEAQ. There are 14 residues in the CDR3. The CDR3, as DNA: TGTGCCAGCAGCTTAGGGCCTGGGAACACTGAAGCTTTCTTT. Protein sequence: CASSLGPGNTEAFF.

The chain couples TRBV2 to TRBJ1-2, with a weak D call TRBD1 (5 bases). This CDR3 comprises 14 residues. Germline V CDR1 and CDR2: SNHLY, FYNNEI. V lost 7 bases to trimming and J lost 0 bases, with 12 bases between them. This CDR3 reads CASTPRQTNYGYTF. CDR3 bases: TGTGCCAGCACCCCGAGACAGACTAACTATGGCTACACCTTC.

This chain joins TRBV14 and TRBJ2-3; perhaps TRBD1 as D (5 bases). Germline values: CDR1 SGHDN, CDR2 FVKESK. This CDR3 is 12 amino acids long. V was pared by 0 bases and J by 9 bases, with 7 bases between. The CDR3 nucleotides read TGTGCCAGCAGCCAAGAGCAGGGCACGCAGTATTTT. It yields the protein CASSQEQGTQYF.

The chain links TRBV5-1 to TRBJ2-5; TRBD2 matches at 7 bases. Germline lookup yields CDR1 SGHRS and CDR2 YFSETQ. This CDR3 region has 16 residues. Germline trimming cut 6 bases from V and 0 bases from J; bases unmatched to any gene: 11. This CDR3 reads CASNPFAGANQETQYF. CDR3 bases: TGCGCCAGCAATCCCTTTGCGGGAGCCAACCAAGAGACCCAGTACTTC.

The gene calls are TRBV27 and TRBJ2-1, with a weak D call TRBD1 (5 bases). The CDR3 loop spans 13 amino acids. V was shortened by 5 bases and J by 5 bases, with 10 bases between the two germline ends. Germline V gene lookup returns CDR1 MNHEY and CDR2 SMNVEV (reference sequence). The CDR3 DNA follows: TGTGCCAGCAGTCCACGACAGAACAATGAGCAGTTCTTC. Protein: CASSPRQNNEQFF.

The chain couples TRBV19 to TRBJ1-1; D is ambiguous. Germline-derived CDR1 and CDR2 are LNHDA and SQIVND (reference sequence). The CDR3 covers 13 residues. V lost 5 bases and J lost 2, with 9 bases in between. The CDR3 spells CASSASRNTEAFF. The CDR3 DNA follows: TGTGCCAGTAGTGCTAGTAGAAACACTGAAGCTTTCTTT.

The V gene is TRBV11-3, the J gene TRBJ2-5; unclear D gene. The J call is doubtful: the DNA matches TRBJ2-7 better. This CDR3 region has 13 residues. Germline values: CDR1 SGHNT, CDR2 YENEEA. The CDR3 loop reads CASSLGLTYEQYF. The CDR3 DNA follows: TGTGCCAGCAGCTTAGGGTTAACCTACGAGCAGTACTTC.